The 24 T cell receptor beta chains listed next were all sequenced from one sample in a study of blood T cells in healthy people across ages. With a J-beta primer mix and a sample-barcoded 5' primer, a second PCR ran roughly 6 to 11 cycles. TCRdb analysed the 5' RACE reads with MiXCR anew, one entry per CDR3 protein. The repertoire holds 760,000 or so distinct CDR3 sequences, with 25% as singletons. These data also featured in a second study, about T cells of mothers and their children.

The specimen sequenced was blood. These receptors came from a boy aged 5-17 years in good health.

J is TRBJ1-5 and V is TRBV6-1; D is undetermined. The length of the CDR3 is 13 residues. CDR1 is MNHNS, CDR2 SASEGT, per germline. V was pared by 0 bases and J by 11 bases, with 11 bases between. The DNA for the CDR3 is TGTGCCAGCAGTGAAGCCTATTGGGTGTCCCAGCATTTT. It yields the protein CASSEAYWVSQHF.

The chain has TRBV24-1 and TRBJ2-3, with TRBD2 matching over 11 bases. CDR3 length: 16 amino acids. J lost 9 bases, V lost 0 bases, and 7 bases had no gene match. From germline, CDR1 is KGHDR and CDR2 SFDVKD. This CDR3 reads CATSDLNSGRAFTQYF. The CDR3 DNA follows: TGTGCCACCAGTGATTTGAATAGCGGGAGGGCCTTCACGCAGTATTTT.

The chain uses TRBV7-3 and TRBJ1-1; D call uncertain. Germline V gene sequence: CDR1 SGHTA, CDR2 FQGTGA. The germline V and J ends were trimmed by 6 bases and 6 bases, with 14 bases remaining between them. The CDR3 consists of 13 residues. CDR3 coding DNA: TGTGCCAGCAGGTATCCCGGGGAAGCTGAAGCTTTCTTT. Its protein product is CASRYPGEAEAFF.

Here the CDR3 DNA reads TGCAGTGCTAGAGATTTTGCAGGAGGGGGCCACGAGCAGTACTTC. It specifies CSARDFAGGGHEQYF. This chain connects TRBV20-1 to TRBJ2-1, with D perhaps matching TRBD1 (7 bases). Gene TRBJ2-7 matches the end of the DNA better, so the J call may be wrong. CDR3 length: 15 residues. The V gene's germline CDR1 is DFQATT and CDR2 SNEGSKA (reference sequence).

The chain recombines TRBV9 with TRBJ2-4, with TRBD1 as a possible D gene (6 bases). The CDR3 sequence is 16 residues long. The V gene lost 4 bases and the J gene lost 1 base, with 15 bases spanning the gap. The germline V gene has CDR1 SGDLS and CDR2 YYNGEE. CDR3 nucleotide sequence: TGTGCCAGCAGCCAAGGGTCCCAGGGGGCCAAAAACATTCAGTACTTC. This encodes CASSQGSQGAKNIQYF.

The rearrangement links TRBV29-1 to TRBJ2-7, with D possibly TRBD1 on 5 matching bases. CDR3 length equals 13 residues. Trimming removed 5 bases from V and 3 bases from J, with 14 bases in between. CDR1 is SQVTM, CDR2 ANQGSEA, per germline. The CDR3 DNA follows: TGCAGCGTTAAGGGGTATCAGAGCTACGAGCAGTACTTC. It encodes CSVKGYQSYEQYF.

Only a few counts were recorded for this clonotype. CDR3 bases: TGTGCCAGTAGTATGGCTGGGAGAGAATATAATTCACCCCTCCACTTT. Its translation is CASSMAGREYNSPLHF. The chain carries TRBV19 and TRBJ1-6; D is uncertain. The CDR3 is 16 residues long. Germline V gives CDR1 LNHDA, CDR2 SQIVND (reference sequence). V lost 3 bases and J 4 bases, leaving 13 bases between the germline ends.

This chain links TRBV29-1 with TRBJ2-7; 13 nucleotides line up with TRBD2. The CDR3 is 15 amino acids. V was clipped by 4 bases and J by 1 base; unmatched bases: 4. Germline V gene lookup returns CDR1 SQVTM and CDR2 ANQGSEA. In DNA form, the CDR3 reads TGCAGCGTTGCACTAGCGGGAGGGCCGTCCTACGAGCAGTACTTC. Translation: CSVALAGGPSYEQYF.

The chain combines TRBV9 with TRBJ2-5; a weak D match, TRBD2 (6 bases). The V gene lost 3 bases and the J gene lost 5 bases, with 14 bases spanning the gap. The CDR3 is 14 residues long. The germline V gene encodes CDR1 SGDLS and CDR2 YYNGEE. CDR3 coding DNA: TGTGCCAGCAGCGACTTAACAGGAGGGGAGACCCAGTACTTC. Translation gives CASSDLTGGETQYF.

The V and J genes are TRBV6-5 and TRBJ2-1; unclear D gene. Between the trimmed V and J ends, which lost 0 bases and 7 bases, there was a span of 13 bases. The CDR3 has 15 amino acids. Germline V gene sequence: CDR1 MNHEY, CDR2 SVGAGI. In nucleotides, the CDR3 is TGTGCCAGCAGTTACTCAGTGACCGCGAGGAATGAGCAGTTCTTC. This gives the protein CASSYSVTARNEQFF.

This clonotype has just a few counts. V is TRBV4-1 and J is TRBJ1-6, with D possibly TRBD1 on 6 matching bases. There are 17 residues in the CDR3. V lost 0 bases, J lost 10 bases, and 19 bases lay in between. In germline, CDR1 is MGHRA, CDR2 YSYEKL. The CDR3 reads CASSQEGSETGRSPLHF. The CDR3 DNA is TGCGCCAGCAGCCAAGAAGGATCTGAGACAGGTAGATCACCCCTCCACTTT.

V and J are TRBV29-1 and TRBJ2-3; 9 bases are a match to TRBD2. Germline CDR1 SQVTM, CDR2 ANQGSEA. The length of the CDR3 is 15 residues. V dropped 2 bases and J dropped 1; count of bases not matched to a gene: 4. This CDR3 is CSVELAGVGTDTQYF. The DNA for the CDR3 is TGCAGCGTTGAATTAGCGGGAGTTGGCACAGATACGCAGTATTTT.

The chain employs TRBV28 and TRBJ2-6, with D tentatively TRBD1 (6 bases). CDR1 and CDR2 from the germline V gene are MDHEN and SYDVKM. The CDR3 is 15 amino acids. Deletions cut 7 bases from V and 0 bases from J, with 10 bases between. The CDR3 nucleotides read TGTGCCAGCATGGGACAAAGCTCTGGGGCCAACGTCCTGACTTTC. Translating it yields CASMGQSSGANVLTF.

This clonotype was observed a handful of times. The genes are TRBV6-2 or TRBV6-3 and TRBJ2-5, with TRBD2 identical over 7 bases. V was pared by 0 bases and J by 5 bases, with 9 bases of the junction left unmatched. The CDR3 extends over 16 amino acids. Germline V gene data show CDR1 as MNHEY and CDR2 as SVGEGT. The CDR3: CASSYSSRGESETQYF. The CDR3 DNA reads as TGTGCCAGCAGTTACTCGAGTCGGGGGGAGTCGGAGACCCAGTACTTC.

The chain combines TRBV25-1 with TRBJ2-5; D is perhaps TRBD1 (5 bases). Germline V lookup: CDR1 MGHDK, CDR2 SYGVNS. This CDR3 is 14 amino acids long. The germline V and J ends were trimmed by 1 base and 2 bases, with 8 bases remaining between them. CDR3 DNA: TGTGCCAGCAGTGAATTGACAGAGCAAGAGACCCAGTACTTC. Translated: CASSELTEQETQYF.

The chain has TRBV20-1 and TRBJ1-4; 8 bases match TRBD1. Germline V lookup: CDR1 DFQATT, CDR2 SNEGSKA (reference sequence). This CDR3 spans 16 amino acids. The V gene end was trimmed by 0 bases and the J gene end by 5 bases; junction bases not matched to a gene: 8. The chain's CDR3 is CSARDLGQGANEKLFF. The DNA of the CDR3 is TGCAGTGCTAGAGATCTAGGACAGGGTGCCAATGAAAAACTGTTTTTT.

This clonotype was counted between two and nine times. The genes are TRBV29-1 and TRBJ1-1, with 7 bases matching TRBD1. J gave up 2 bases and V 6 bases, and 6 bases lay outside the gene matches. The CDR3 totals 13 residues. Germline V lookup: CDR1 SQVTM, CDR2 ANQGSEA. The CDR3 reads CSVGRDSNTEAFF. In nucleotides, the CDR3 is TGCAGCGTGGGCCGGGACAGCAACACTGAAGCTTTCTTT. Full variable domain (outside the CDR3, taken from reference TRBV29-1 and TRBJ1-1): SAVISQKPSRDICQRGTSLTIQCQVDSQVTMMFWYRQQPGQSLTLIATANQGSEATYESGFVIDKFPISRPNLTFSTLTVSNMSPEDSSIYLCSVGRDSNTEAFFGQGTRLTVV.

This clonotype was seen more than once but under ten times. The chain combines TRBV20-1 with TRBJ1-1; the D gene is possibly TRBD1 (5 bases). This CDR3 is built from 15 residues. Trimming left V 0 bases short and J 0 bases short, with 11 bases between. The germline CDR1 and CDR2 sequences are DFQATT and SNEGSKA (reference sequence). The CDR3 here is CSAREGVAMNTEAFF. DNA of the CDR3: TGCAGTGCTAGAGAGGGGGTGGCAATGAACACTGAAGCTTTCTTT.

This chain uses TRBV29-1 with TRBJ2-1; 12 nucleotides align to TRBD1. The assigned J gene may be wrong: the sequence end matches TRBJ2-7 better. The CDR3 length is 14 residues. The germline gives CDR1 SQVTM, CDR2 ANQGSEA. CDR3 DNA sequence: TGCAGCGTTGAGGGACAGGGGGCTGAGGGCGAGCAGTACTTC. The encoded protein is CSVEGQGAEGEQYF.

V gene TRBV6-6 combines with J gene TRBJ2-1, with D perhaps matching TRBD1 (6 bases). Germline V gene sequence: CDR1 MNHNY, CDR2 SVGAGI (reference sequence). This CDR3 region has 15 residues. V was pared by 0 bases and J by 0 bases, with 6 bases between. CDR3 sequence reads: CASSYSQGSYNEQFF. In DNA form, the CDR3 reads TGTGCCAGCAGTTACTCACAGGGCTCCTACAATGAGCAGTTCTTC.

The chain has TRBV19 and TRBJ1-5, with D possibly TRBD1 on 6 matching bases. The V and J ends lost 4 bases and 1 base respectively, with 14 bases between them. The germline CDR1 and CDR2 sequences are LNHDA and SQIVND (reference sequence). This CDR3 comprises 16 residues. The CDR3 is CASSTNRVQSNQPQHF. CDR3 nucleotide sequence: TGTGCCAGTAGTACGAACAGGGTCCAAAGCAATCAGCCCCAGCATTTT.

The chain recombines TRBV7-2 with TRBJ2-6, with no clear D. The CDR3 loop spans 15 amino acids. The V end lost 1 base, the J end lost 1 base, and 5 bases lay between the germline ends. Germline V CDR1 and CDR2: SGHTA, FQGNSA. CDR3 residues: CASSLVTSGANVLTF. The CDR3 DNA is TGTGCCAGCAGCTTAGTAACTTCTGGGGCCAACGTCCTGACTTTC.

The chain carries TRBV6-6 and TRBJ1-4; 9 nucleotides match TRBD1. This CDR3 is built from 16 residues. The V gene end was trimmed by 6 bases and the J gene end by 8 bases; junction bases not matched to a gene: 13. Germline assignment: CDR1 MNHNY and CDR2 SVGAGI (reference sequence). The CDR3 sequence: CASSKTKTGGDEKLFF. The CDR3 DNA reads TGTGCCAGCAGCAAAACCAAGACAGGGGGGGACGAAAAACTGTTTTTT.

This clonotype was recorded once. Germline is not matched at one junction end, which may reflect a read error. The chain combines TRBV29-1 with TRBJ2-7, with 12 bases matching TRBD1. The CDR3 spans 16 residues. Per the germline V gene, CDR1 is SQVTM and CDR2 is ANQGSEA. The CDR3 DNA reads as TGCAGCGTCGAAGGGGGAAGGGGACAGGGGGCTTACGAGCAGTACTTC. It is translated as CSVEGGRGQGAYEQYF.